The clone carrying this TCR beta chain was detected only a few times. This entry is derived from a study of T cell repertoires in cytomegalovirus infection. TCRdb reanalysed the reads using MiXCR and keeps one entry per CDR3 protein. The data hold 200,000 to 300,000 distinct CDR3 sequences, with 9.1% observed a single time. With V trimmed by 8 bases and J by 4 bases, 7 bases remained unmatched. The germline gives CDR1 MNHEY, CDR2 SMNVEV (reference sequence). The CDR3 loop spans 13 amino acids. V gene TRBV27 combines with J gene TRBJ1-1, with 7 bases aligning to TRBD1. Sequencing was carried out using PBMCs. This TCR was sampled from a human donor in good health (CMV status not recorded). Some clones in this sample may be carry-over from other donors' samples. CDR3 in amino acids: CASSDRVSTEAFF. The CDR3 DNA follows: TGTGCCAGCTCCGACAGGGTGAGCACTGAAGCTTTCTTT.